The 7 T cell receptor beta chains listed next were all sequenced from one sample in a study of PD-1 blockade in classical Hodgkin lymphoma. Libraries were prepared by immunoSEQ multiplex PCR; TCRdb keeps only in-frame clonotypes and omits some of them. The sample carries about 93,000 clones, around 80% recorded once. The time point is: cycle 4 day 1 (C4D1), after more than 5 weeks of nivolumab. Each of the patients experienced relapse following autologous stem cell transplantation, and their brentuximab vedotin exposure differed. The sequences come from peripheral blood mononuclear cells (PBMCs), collected before the fourth cycle of nivolumab. Receptors were obtained from a human donor with classical Hodgkin lymphoma.

On this clone itself: This specimen includes other DNA sequences encoding the same CDR3. The chain combines TRBV5-1 with TRBJ1-1, with D unresolved. Between the trimmed V and J ends, which lost 3 bases and 1 base, there was a span of 7 bases. CDR1 SGHRS and CDR2 YFSETQ come from the germline V gene. This CDR3 is built from 13 residues. The CDR3 here is CASSSEGNTEAFF. CDR3 nucleotides: TGCGCCAGCAGCTCCGAGGGGAACACTGAAGCTTTCTTT.

The V call is TRBV9, the J call TRBJ2-5; unclear D gene. Germline loops: CDR1 SGDLS, CDR2 YYNGEE. The V gene lost 5 bases and the J gene lost 2 bases, with 10 bases spanning the gap. The CDR3 runs 13 residues. In DNA form, the CDR3 reads TGTGCCAGCAGTAACGGAATTCAAGAGACCCAGTACTTC. Translation: CASSNGIQETQYF. Filled out from reference TRBV9 and TRBJ2-5, the complete variable domain reads DSGVTQTPKHLITATGQRVTLRCSPRSGDLSVYWYQQSLDQGLQFLIQYYNGEERAKGNILERFSAQQFPDLHSELNLSSLELGDSALYFCASSNGIQETQYFGPGTRLLVL.

The V call is TRBV10-3, the J call TRBJ2-7; TRBD1 matches at 7 bases. The germline CDR1 and CDR2 sequences are ENHRY and SYGVKD. This CDR3 region has 14 residues. The V and J ends lost 7 bases and 0 bases, in that order; junction bases with no gene match: 6. The CDR3 bases are TGTGCCATCAATACAGGGGTGGACTCCTACGAGCAGTACTTC. It yields the protein CAINTGVDSYEQYF.

This CDR3 reads CASSEGKRGNQPQHF. In nucleotides, the CDR3 is TGTGCCAGCAGTGAGGGCAAAAGGGGAAATCAGCCCCAGCATTTT. The gene calls are TRBV2 and TRBJ1-5; tentative D call: TRBD1 (5 bases). The CDR3 extends over 15 amino acids. CDR1 and CDR2 (germline): SNHLY, FYNNEI. V shed 3 bases and J shed 4 bases, with 13 bases lying between them. The complete variable domain, with remaining parts taken from reference TRBV2 and TRBJ1-5, reads EPEVTQTPSHQVTQMGQEVILRCVPISNHLYFYWYRQILGQKVEFLVSFYNNEISEKSEIFDDQFSVERPDGSNFTLKIRSTKLEDSAMYFCASSEGKRGNQPQHFGDGTRLSIL.

This clone was seen only a few times. This chain connects TRBV5-8 to TRBJ1-4, with 7 bases matching TRBD1. J lost 5 bases, V lost 0 bases, and 4 bases had no gene match. This CDR3 is built from 15 residues. CDR1 is SGHTS, CDR2 YDEGEE, per germline. The CDR3 protein is CASSLGQGDNEKLFF. CDR3 nucleotides: TGTGCCAGCAGCTTGGGACAGGGTGACAATGAAAAACTGTTTTTT.

V usage is TRBV6-6 and J usage is TRBJ2-7; the match to TRBD1 covers 9 bases. The CDR3 has 13 residues. CDR1 MNHNY and CDR2 SVGAGI come from the germline V gene (reference sequence). The V gene end was trimmed by 7 bases and the J gene end by 6 bases; junction bases not matched to a gene: 7. For the CDR3, the DNA is TGTGCCAGCAACTCCGGGACAGGGATCGAGCAGTACTTC. Amino acid sequence: CASNSGTGIEQYF.

The V gene is TRBV30, the J gene TRBJ2-1; D is undetermined. In germline, CDR1 is GTSNPN, CDR2 SVGIG (reference sequence). The V gene lost 4 bases and the J gene lost 9 bases, with 10 bases spanning the gap. This CDR3 has 11 amino acids. The CDR3 sequence: CAWNLEVEQFF. The CDR3 DNA is TGTGCCTGGAATCTTGAGGTTGAGCAGTTCTTC.